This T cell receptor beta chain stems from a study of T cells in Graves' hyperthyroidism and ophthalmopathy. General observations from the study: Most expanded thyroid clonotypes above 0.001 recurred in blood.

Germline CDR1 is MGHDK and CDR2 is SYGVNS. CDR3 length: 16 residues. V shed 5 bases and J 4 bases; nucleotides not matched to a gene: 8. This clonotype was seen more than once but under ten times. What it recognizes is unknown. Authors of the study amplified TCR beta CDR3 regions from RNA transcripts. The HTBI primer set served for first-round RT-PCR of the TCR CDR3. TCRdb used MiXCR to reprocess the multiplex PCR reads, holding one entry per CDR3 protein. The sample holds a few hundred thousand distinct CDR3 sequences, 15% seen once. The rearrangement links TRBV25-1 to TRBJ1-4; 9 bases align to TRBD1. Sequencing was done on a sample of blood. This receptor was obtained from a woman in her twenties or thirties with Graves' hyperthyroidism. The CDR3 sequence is CASSPDRGKVNEKLFF. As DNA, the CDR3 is TGTGCCAGCAGTCCAGACAGGGGGAAGGTTAATGAAAAACTGTTTTTT.